This T cell receptor beta chain was retrieved from a study of CXCR3-negative and CXCR3-positive naive CD8 T cells. cDNA libraries for TRB were generated by 5' RACE incorporating UMI labels. After re-calling the 5' RACE reads, TCRdb lists one entry per CDR3 protein, DNA absent. The sample shows over 100,000 distinct CDR3 sequences, and roughly 0.3% sits with its ten largest clones. CDR1 is MGHRA and CDR2 is YSYEKL in the germline V gene. This CDR3 has 16 amino acids. General study findings and limits: Both naive subsets, CXCR3-negative and CXCR3-positive, displayed similar TRBV-TRBJ usage, unlike memory cells. Relative to CXCR3-negative naive cells, CXCR3-positive naive cells had more hydrophobic TRB CDR3s.

On this clonotype itself: Its antigen remains unidentified.

This chain links TRBV4-1 with TRBJ2-1. This receptor was taken from a human donor in good health. Some clones in this sample may be carry-over from other donors' samples. The specimen was naive CXCR3- CD8+ T cells from blood. The subset: CD45RO-CCR7+CD27+CD95- naive CD8+ T cells lacking CXCR3 (TNR3-). The CDR3 here is CASSQPTGGSYNEQFF.